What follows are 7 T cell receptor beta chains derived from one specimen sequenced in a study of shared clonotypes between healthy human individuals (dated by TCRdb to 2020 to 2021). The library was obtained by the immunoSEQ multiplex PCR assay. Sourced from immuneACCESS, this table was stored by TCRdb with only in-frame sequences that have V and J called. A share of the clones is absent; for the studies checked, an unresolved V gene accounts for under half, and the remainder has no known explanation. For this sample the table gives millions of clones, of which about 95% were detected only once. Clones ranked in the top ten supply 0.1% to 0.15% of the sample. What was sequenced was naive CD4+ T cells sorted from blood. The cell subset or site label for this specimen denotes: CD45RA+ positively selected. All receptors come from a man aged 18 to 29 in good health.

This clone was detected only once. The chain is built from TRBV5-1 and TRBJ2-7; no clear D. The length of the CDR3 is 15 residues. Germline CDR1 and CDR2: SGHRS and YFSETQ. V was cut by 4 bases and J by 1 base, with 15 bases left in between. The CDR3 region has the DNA TGCGCCAGCAGCCCCATAACTAAACAATCCTACGAGCAGTACTTC. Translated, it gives CASSPITKQSYEQYF.

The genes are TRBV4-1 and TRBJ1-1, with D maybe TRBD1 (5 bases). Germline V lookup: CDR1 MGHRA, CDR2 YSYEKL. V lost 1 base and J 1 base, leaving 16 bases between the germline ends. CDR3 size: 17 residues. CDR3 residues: CASSQVPRGAGNTEAFF. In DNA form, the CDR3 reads TGCGCCAGCAGCCAAGTACCCAGAGGGGCTGGGAACACTGAAGCTTTCTTT.

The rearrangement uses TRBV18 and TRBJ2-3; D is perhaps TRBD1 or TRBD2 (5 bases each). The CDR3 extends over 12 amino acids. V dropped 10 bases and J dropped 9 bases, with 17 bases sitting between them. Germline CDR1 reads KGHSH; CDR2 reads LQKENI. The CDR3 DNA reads TGTGCCACCTCCAGCTCGGGGACCACGCAGTATTTT. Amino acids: CATSSSGTTQYF.

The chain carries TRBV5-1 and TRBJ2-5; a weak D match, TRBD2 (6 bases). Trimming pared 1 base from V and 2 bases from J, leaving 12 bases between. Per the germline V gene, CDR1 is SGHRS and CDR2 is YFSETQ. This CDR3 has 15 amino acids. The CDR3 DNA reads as TGCGCCAGCAGCTTGAGCGGGTCCGGGCAAGAGACCCAGTACTTC. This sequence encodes CASSLSGSGQETQYF. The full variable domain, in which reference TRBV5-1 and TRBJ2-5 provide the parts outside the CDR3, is KAGVTQTPRYLIKTRGQQVTLSCSPISGHRSVSWYQQTPGQGLQFLFEYFSETQRNKGNFPGRFSGRQFSNSRSEMNVSTLELGDSALYLCASSLSGSGQETQYFGPGTRLLVL.

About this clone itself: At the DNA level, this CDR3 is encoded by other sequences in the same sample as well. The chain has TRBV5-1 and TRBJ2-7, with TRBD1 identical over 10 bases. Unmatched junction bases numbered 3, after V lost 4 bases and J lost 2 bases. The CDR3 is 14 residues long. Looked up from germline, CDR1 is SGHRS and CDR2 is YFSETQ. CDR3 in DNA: TGCGCCAGCAGCCGGACAGGGGGGACCTACGAGCAGTACTTC. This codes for CASSRTGGTYEQYF.

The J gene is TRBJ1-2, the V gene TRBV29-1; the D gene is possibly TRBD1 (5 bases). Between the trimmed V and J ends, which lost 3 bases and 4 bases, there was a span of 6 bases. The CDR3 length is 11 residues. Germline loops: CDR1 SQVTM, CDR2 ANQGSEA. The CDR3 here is CSVDRAYGYTF. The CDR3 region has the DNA TGCAGCGTTGACAGGGCCTATGGCTACACCTTC. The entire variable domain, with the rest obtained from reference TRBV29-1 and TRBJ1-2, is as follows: SAVISQKPSRDICQRGTSLTIQCQVDSQVTMMFWYRQQPGQSLTLIATANQGSEATYESGFVIDKFPISRPNLTFSTLTVSNMSPEDSSIYLCSVDRAYGYTFGSGTRLTVV.

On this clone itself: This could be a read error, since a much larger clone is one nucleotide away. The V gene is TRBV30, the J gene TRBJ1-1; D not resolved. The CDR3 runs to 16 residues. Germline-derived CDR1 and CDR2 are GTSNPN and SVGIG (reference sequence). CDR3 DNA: TGTGCCTGGAGACCAACGGCCCCGGCGATGAACGCTGAAGCTTTCTTT. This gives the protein CAWRPTAPAMNAEAFF.